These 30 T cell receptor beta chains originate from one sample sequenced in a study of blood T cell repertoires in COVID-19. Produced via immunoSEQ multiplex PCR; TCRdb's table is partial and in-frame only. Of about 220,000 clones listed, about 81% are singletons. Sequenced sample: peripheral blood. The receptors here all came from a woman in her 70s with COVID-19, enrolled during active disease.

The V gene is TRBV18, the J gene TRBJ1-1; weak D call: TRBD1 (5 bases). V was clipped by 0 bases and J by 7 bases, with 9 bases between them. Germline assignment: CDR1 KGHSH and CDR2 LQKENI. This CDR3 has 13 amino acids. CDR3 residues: CASSPPVRVEAFF. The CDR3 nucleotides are TGTGCCAGCTCACCACCTGTCAGGGTTGAAGCTTTCTTT.

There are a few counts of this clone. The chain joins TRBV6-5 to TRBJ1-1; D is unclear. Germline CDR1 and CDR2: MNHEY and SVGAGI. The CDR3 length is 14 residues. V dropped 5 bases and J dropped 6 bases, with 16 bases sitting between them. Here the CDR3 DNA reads TGTGCCAGCAGTAGACAAACTCCTAAATCTGAAGCTTTCTTT. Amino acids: CASSRQTPKSEAFF.

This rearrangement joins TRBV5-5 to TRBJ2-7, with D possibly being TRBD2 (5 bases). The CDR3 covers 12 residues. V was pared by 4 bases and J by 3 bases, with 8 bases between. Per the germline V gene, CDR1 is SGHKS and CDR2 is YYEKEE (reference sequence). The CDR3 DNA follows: TGTGCCAGCAGCCCTCGGGGCTACGAGCAGTACTTC. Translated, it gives CASSPRGYEQYF. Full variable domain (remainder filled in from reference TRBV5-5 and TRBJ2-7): DAGVTQSPTHLIKTRGQQVTLRCSPISGHKSVSWYQQVLGQGPQFIFQYYEKEERGRGNFPDRFSARQFPNYSSELNVNALLLGDSALYLCASSPRGYEQYFGPGTRLTVT.

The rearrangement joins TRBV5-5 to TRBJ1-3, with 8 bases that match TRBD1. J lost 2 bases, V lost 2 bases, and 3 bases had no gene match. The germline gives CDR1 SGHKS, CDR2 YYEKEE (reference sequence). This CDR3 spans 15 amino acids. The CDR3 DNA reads TGTGCCAGCAGCTTACCGGGACAGGCTGGAAACACCATATATTTT. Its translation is CASSLPGQAGNTIYF.

The CDR3 bases are TGTGCCAGCAGTTTAGGGGGGGATCAGCCCCAGCATTTT. This encodes CASSLGGDQPQHF. The genes are TRBV12-3 or TRBV12-4 and TRBJ1-5, with D maybe TRBD1 (5 bases). The CDR3 consists of 13 residues. V was cut by 1 base and J by 5 bases, with 6 bases left in between.

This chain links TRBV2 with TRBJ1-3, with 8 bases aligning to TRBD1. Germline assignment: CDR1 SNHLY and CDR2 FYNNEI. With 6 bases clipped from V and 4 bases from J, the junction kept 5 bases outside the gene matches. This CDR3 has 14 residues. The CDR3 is CASRDRVVGNTIYF. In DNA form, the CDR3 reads TGTGCCAGCAGGGACAGGGTGGTCGGAAACACCATATATTTT.

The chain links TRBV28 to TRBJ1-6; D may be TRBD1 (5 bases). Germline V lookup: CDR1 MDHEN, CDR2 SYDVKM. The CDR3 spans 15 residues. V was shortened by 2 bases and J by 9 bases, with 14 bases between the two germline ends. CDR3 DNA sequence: TGTGCCAGCAGTTTAGACGTAGGGGATCGTTCACCCCTCCACTTT. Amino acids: CASSLDVGDRSPLHF. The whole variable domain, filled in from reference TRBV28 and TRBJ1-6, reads DVKVTQSSRYLVKRTGEKVFLECVQDMDHENMFWYRQDPGLGLRLIYFSYDVKMKEKGDIPEGYSVSREKKERFSLILESASTNQTSMYLCASSLDVGDRSPLHFGNGTRLTVT.

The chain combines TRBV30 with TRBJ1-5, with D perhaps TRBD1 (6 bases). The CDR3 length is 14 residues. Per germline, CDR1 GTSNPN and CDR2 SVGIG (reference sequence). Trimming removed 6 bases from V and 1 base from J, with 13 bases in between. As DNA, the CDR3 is TGTGCCTGCCGGGAGGGGGGGAGCAATCAGCCCCAGCATTTT. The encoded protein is CACREGGSNQPQHF.

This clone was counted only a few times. The CDR3 nucleotides read TGCGCCAGCAGCTGGGGGGGAAGCTCTGGGGCCAACGTCCTGACTTTC. Encoded protein: CASSWGGSSGANVLTF. The J gene is TRBJ2-6, the V gene TRBV5-1, with 7 bases identical to TRBD2. Germline values: CDR1 SGHRS, CDR2 YFSETQ. V dropped 3 bases and J dropped 0; count of bases not matched to a gene: 3. This CDR3 has 16 amino acids.

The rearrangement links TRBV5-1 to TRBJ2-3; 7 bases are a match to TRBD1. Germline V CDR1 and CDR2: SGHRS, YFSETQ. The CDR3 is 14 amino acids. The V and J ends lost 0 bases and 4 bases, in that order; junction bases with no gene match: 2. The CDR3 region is CASSLGTGSDTQYF. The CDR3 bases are TGCGCCAGCAGCTTGGGGACAGGTTCAGATACGCAGTATTTT.

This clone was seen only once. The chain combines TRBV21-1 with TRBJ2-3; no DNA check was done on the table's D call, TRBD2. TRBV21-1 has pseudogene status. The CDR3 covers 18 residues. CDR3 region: CASSKVVRTSGLTDTQYF. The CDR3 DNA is TGTGCCAGCAGCAAAGTGGTCAGGACTAGCGGGTTGACGGATACGCAGTATTTT.

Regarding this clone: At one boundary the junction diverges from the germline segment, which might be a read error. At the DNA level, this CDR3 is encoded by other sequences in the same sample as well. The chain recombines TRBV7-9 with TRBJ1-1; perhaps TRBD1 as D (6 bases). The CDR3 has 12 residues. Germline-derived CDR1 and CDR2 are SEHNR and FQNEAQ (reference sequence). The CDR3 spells CASSRRDTEAFF. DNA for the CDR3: TGTGCCAGCAGCCGACGGGACACAGAAGCTTTCTTT.

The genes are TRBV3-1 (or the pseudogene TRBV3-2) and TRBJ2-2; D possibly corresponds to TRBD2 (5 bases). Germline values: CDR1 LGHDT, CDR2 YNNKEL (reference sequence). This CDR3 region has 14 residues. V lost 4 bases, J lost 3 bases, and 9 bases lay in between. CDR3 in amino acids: CASSPPRDTGELFF. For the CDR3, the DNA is TGTGCCAGCAGCCCCCCGCGGGACACCGGGGAGCTGTTTTTT.

The CDR3 is CASTSQLSEAFF. CDR3 in DNA: TGTGCCAGTACTTCCCAATTGAGTGAAGCTTTCTTT. The chain employs TRBV19 and TRBJ1-1; no clear D. CDR1 is LNHDA, CDR2 SQIVND, per germline (reference sequence). V lost 7 bases and J 7 bases, leaving 13 bases between the germline ends. CDR3 length equals 12 residues.

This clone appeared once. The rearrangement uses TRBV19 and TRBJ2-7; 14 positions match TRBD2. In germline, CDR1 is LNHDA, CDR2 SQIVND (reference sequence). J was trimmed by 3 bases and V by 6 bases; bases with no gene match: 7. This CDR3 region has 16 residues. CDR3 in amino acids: CASRPPGTSGSYEQYF. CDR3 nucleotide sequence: TGTGCCAGTAGACCTCCCGGGACTAGCGGGAGCTACGAGCAGTACTTC.

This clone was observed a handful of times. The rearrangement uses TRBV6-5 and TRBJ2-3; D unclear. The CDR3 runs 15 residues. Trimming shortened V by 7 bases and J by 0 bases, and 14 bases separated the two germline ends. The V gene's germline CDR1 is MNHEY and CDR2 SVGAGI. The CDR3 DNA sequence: TGTGCCAGCAATACCGCGTTCTTTAGCACAGATACGCAGTATTTT. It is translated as CASNTAFFSTDTQYF.

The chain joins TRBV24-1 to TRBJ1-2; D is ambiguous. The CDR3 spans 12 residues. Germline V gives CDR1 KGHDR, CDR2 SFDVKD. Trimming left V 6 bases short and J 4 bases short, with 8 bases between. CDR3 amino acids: CATSTYSYGYTF. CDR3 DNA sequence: TGTGCCACCAGTACGTACAGCTATGGCTACACCTTC.

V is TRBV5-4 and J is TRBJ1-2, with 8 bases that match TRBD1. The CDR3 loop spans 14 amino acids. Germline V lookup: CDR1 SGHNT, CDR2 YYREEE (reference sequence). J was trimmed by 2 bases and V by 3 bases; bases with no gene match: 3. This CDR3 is CASSWGQDNYGYTF. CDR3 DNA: TGTGCCAGCAGCTGGGGACAGGACAACTATGGCTACACCTTC.

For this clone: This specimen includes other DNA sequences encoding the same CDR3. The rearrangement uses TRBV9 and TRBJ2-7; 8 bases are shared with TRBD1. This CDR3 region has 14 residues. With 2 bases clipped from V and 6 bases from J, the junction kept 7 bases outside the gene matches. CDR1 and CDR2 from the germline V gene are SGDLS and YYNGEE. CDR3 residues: CASSVRQGPSEQYF. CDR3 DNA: TGTGCCAGCAGCGTCAGACAGGGGCCGTCCGAGCAGTACTTC.

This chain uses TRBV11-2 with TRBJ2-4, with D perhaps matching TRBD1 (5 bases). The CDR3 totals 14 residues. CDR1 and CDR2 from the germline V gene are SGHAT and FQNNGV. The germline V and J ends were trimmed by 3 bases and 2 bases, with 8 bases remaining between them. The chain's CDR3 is CASSLTVSKNIQYF. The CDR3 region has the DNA TGTGCCAGCAGCTTGACAGTGTCCAAAAACATTCAGTACTTC.

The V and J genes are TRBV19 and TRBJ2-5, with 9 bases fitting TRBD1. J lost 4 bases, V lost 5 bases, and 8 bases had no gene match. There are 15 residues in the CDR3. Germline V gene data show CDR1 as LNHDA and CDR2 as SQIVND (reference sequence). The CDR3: CASSVRDRVLETQYF. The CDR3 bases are TGTGCCAGTAGTGTCCGGGACAGGGTTTTAGAGACCCAGTACTTC.

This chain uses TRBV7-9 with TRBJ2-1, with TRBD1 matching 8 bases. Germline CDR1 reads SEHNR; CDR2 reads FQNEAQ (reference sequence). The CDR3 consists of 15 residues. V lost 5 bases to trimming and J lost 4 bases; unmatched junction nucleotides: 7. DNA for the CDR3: TGTGCCAGCAGCCCAGGACAGGGTATATACAATGAGCAGTTCTTC. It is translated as CASSPGQGIYNEQFF. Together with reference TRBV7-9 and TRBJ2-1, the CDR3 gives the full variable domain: DTGVSQNPRHKITKRGQNVTFRCDPISEHNRLYWYRQTLGQGPEFLTYFQNEAQLEKSRLLSDRFSAERPKGSFSTLEIQRTEQGDSAMYLCASSPGQGIYNEQFFGPGTRLTVL.

The CDR3 nucleotides read TGTGCCACCAGCCCCATGGGGTGGACTCAGCTGTTTTTT. Translation gives CATSPMGWTQLFF. The chain recombines TRBV15 with TRBJ2-2, with D possibly matching TRBD2 (5 bases). The CDR3 runs 13 residues. The V end lost 5 bases, the J end lost 12 bases, and 16 bases lay between the germline ends. CDR1 and CDR2 from the germline V gene are LNHNV and YYDKDF (reference sequence). Using reference TRBV15 and TRBJ2-2 for the parts outside the CDR3, the full variable domain is DAMVIQNPRYQVTQFGKPVTLSCSQTLNHNVMYWYQQKSSQAPKLLFHYYDKDFNNEADTPDNFQSRRPNTSFCFLDIRSPGLGDTAMYLCATSPMGWTQLFFGEGSRLTVL.

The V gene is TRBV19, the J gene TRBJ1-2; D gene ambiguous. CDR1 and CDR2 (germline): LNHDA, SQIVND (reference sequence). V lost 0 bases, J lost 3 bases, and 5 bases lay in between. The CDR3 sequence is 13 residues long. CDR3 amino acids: CASSIDRDYGYTF. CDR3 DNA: TGTGCCAGTAGTATAGATCGGGACTATGGCTACACCTTC.

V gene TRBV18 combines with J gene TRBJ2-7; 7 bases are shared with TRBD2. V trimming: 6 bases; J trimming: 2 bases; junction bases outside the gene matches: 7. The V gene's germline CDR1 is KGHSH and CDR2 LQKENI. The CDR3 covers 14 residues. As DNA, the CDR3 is TGTGCCAGCTCGAACGGGGAGGGGACCTACGAGCAGTACTTC. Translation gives CASSNGEGTYEQYF.

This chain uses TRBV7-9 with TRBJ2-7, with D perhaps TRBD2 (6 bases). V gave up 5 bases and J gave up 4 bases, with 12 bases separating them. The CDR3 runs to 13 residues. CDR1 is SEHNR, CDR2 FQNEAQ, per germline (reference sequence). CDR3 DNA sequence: TGTGCCAGCAGCCTCCTTGGGGGGTACGAGCAGTACTTC. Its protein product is CASSLLGGYEQYF.

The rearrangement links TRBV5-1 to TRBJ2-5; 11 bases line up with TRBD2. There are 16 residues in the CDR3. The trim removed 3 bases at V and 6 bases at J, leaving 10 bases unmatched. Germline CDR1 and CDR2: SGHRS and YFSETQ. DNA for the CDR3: TGCGCCAGCAGCTGGGGGGCTAGCGGGAGGATCCAGACCCAGTACTTC. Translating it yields CASSWGASGRIQTQYF.

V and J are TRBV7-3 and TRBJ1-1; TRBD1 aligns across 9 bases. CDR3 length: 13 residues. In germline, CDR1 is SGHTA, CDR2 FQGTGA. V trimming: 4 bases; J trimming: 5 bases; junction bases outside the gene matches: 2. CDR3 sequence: CASSSDRGTEAFF. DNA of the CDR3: TGTGCCAGCAGCTCAGACAGGGGGACTGAAGCTTTCTTT.

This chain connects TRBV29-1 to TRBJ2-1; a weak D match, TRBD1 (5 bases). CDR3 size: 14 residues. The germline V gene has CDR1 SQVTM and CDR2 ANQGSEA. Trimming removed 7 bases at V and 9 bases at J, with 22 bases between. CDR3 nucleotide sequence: TGCAGCGCTGGGCCGGACACTAAAGGCATTGAGCAGTTCTTC. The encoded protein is CSAGPDTKGIEQFF.

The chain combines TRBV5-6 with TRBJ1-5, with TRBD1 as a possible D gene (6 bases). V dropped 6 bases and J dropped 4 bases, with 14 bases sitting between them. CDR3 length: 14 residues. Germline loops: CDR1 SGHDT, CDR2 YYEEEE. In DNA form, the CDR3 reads TGTGCCAGCACCCGAAGGGGGGGGAATCAGCCCCAGCATTTT. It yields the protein CASTRRGGNQPQHF.